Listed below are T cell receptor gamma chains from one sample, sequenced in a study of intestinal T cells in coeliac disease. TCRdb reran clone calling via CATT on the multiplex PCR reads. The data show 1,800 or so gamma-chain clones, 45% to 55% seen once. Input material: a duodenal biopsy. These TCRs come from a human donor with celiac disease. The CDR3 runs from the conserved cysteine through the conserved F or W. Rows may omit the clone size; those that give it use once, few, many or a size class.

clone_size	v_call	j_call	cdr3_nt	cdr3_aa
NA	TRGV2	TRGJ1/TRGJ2	TGTGCCACCTGGGACGGGCCCAATTATTATAAGAAACTCTTT	CATWDGPNYYKKLF
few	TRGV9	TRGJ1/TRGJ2	TGTGCCTTGTGGGAGGCTCTGAATTATTATAAGAAACTCTTT	CALWEALNYYKKLF
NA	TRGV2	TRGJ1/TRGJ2	TGTGCCACCTGGGACGGGCGTTATTATAAGAAACTCTTT	CATWDGRYYKKLF
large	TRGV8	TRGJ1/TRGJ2	TGTGCCACCTGGGATAGGAGGGGGGAATGCTGTTATAAGAAACTCTTT	CATWDRRGECCYKKLF
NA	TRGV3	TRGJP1	TGTGCCACCTGGGACGTTCCCCGTTGGTTCAAGATATTT	CATWDVPRWFKIF
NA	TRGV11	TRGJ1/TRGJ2	TGTGCCTGCTGGATTAGGCACGCGGGGGGTCGAAGTTATTATAAGAAACTCTTT	CACWIRHAGGRSYYKKLF
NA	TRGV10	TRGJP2	TGTGCTGCGTGGGATCCGGTCGGAGTGGATTGGATCAAGACGTTT	CAAWDPVGVDWIKTF
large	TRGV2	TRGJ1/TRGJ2	TGTGCCACCTGGGACGGGCCTCATTATAAGAAACTCTTT	CATWDGPHYKKLF
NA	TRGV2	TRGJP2	TGTGCCACCTGGGGATGGAATAGTAGTGATTGGATCAAGACGTTT	CATWGWNSSDWIKTF
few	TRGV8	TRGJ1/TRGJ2	TGTGCCACCTGGGATATGAGTTGGGATTATTATAAGAAACTCTTT	CATWDMSWDYYKKLF
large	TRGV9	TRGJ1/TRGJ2	TGTGCCTTGTGGGACCATCGTTATTATAAGAAACTCTTT	CALWDHRYYKKLF
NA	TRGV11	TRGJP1	TGTGCCTGCTACCGGGTTGAGGTCCTGGGGACCACTGGTTGGTTCAAGATATTT	CACYRVEVLGTTGWFKIF
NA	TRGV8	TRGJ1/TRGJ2	TGTGCCACCTGGGCCGATAGGTATAAGAAACTCTTT	CATWADRYKKLF
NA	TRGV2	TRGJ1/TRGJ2	TGTGCCACCTACGGCCGCACGCGGGAGAAACTCTTT	CATYGRTREKLF
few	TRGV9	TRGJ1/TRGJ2	TGTGCCTTGTGGGAGGCGGAGAATTATTATAAGAAACTCTTT	CALWEAENYYKKLF
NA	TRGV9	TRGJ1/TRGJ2	TGTGCCTTGTGGGAGGGGAGATATAAGAAACTCTTT	CALWEGRYKKLF
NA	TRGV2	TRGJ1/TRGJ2	TGTGCCACCTGGGATGACTGGAATTATTATAAGAAACTCTTT	CATWDDWNYYKKLF
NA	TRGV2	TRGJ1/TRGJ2	TGTGCCACCTGGGAGGGTACAGGATATAAGAAACTCTTT	CATWEGTGYKKLF
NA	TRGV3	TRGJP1	TGTGCCACCTGGGACACCCCCAAGGGTTCGAAGATATTT	CATWDTPKGSKIF
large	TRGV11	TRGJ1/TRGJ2	TGTGCCTGCTGGATTAGGCTGATGGGTAAGAAACTCTTT	CACWIRLMGKKLF
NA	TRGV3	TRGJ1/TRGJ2	TGTGCCACCTGGGACGGTCATTATGATTATAAGAAACTCTTT	CATWDGHYDYKKLF
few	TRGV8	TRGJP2	TGTGCCACCTGGGATCGAACCGGGGGTAGTGATTGGATCAAGACGTTT	CATWDRTGGSDWIKTF
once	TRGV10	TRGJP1	TGTGCTGTGTGGACCCCCTCCACTGGTTGGTTCAAGATATTT	CAVWTPSTGWFKIF
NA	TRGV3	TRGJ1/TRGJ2	TGTGCCACCTGGACGTCCAATTATTATAAGAAACTCTTT	CATWTSNYYKKLF
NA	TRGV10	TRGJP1	TGTGCTGCGTGGGATGAGGTCAATACCACTGGTTGGTTCAAGATATTT	CAAWDEVNTTGWFKIF
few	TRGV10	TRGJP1	TGTGCTGCGTGGGAAGGTACCACTGGTTGGTTCAAGATATTT	CAAWEGTTGWFKIF
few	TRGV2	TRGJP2	TGTGCCACCTGGGACGGCTTGGGTGATTGGATCAAGACGTTT	CATWDGLGDWIKTF
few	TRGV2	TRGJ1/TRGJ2	TGTGCCACCTGGGAACCACCCCCAATTTATTATAAGAAACTCTTT	CATWEPPPIYYKKLF
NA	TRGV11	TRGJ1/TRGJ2	TGTGCCTGCTGGATTAGGCACGTTCACGATCATTATTATAAGAAACTCTTT	CACWIRHVHDHYYKKLF
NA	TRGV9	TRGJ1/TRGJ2	TGTGCCTTGTGGGAGGTGCGTTATTATAAGAAACTCTTT	CALWEVRYYKKLF
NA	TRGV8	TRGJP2	TGTGCCACCTGGGTTGGTAGTAGTGATTGGATCAAGACGTTT	CATWVGSSDWIKTF
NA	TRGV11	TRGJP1	TGTGCCTGCTGGATTAGGCACGCCCGTGGGGGGAATACCACTGGTTGGCTCAAGATATTT	CACWIRHARGGNTTGWLKIF
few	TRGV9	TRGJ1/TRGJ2	TGTGCCTTGAGGGGGGGGTCACCGAATTATTATAAGAAACTCTTT	CALRGGSPNYYKKLF
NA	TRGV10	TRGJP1	TGTGCTGCGTGGATGGCCGATCATACCACTGGTTGGTTCAAGATATTT	CAAWMADHTTGWFKIF
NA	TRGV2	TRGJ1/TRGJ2	TGTGCCACCTGGGACGGGCCTAATTATTATAAGAAACTCTTT	CATWDGPNYYKKLF
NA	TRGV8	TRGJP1	TGTGCCACCTGGGATGAAGCCACTGGTTGGTTCAAGATATTT	CATWDEATGWFKIF
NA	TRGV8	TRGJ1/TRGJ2	TGTGCCACCTGGGATTTGGGGAAACTCTTT	CATWDLGKLF
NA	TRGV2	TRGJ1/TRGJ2	TGTGCCACCTCGGGACGACCCTATTATAAGAAACTCTTT	CATSGRPYYKKLF
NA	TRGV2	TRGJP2	TGTGCCACCTGGGACGGGCGGATATATAGTAGTGATTGGATCAAGACGTTT	CATWDGRIYSSDWIKTF
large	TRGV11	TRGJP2	TGTGCCTGCTGGATTAGGCACCTCCGTAGTGATTGGATCAAGACGTTT	CACWIRHLRSDWIKTF
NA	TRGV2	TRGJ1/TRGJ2	TGTGCCACCTGGGACGGCCCGCCTCCGCGGAATTATTATAAGAAACTCTTT	CATWDGPPPRNYYKKLF